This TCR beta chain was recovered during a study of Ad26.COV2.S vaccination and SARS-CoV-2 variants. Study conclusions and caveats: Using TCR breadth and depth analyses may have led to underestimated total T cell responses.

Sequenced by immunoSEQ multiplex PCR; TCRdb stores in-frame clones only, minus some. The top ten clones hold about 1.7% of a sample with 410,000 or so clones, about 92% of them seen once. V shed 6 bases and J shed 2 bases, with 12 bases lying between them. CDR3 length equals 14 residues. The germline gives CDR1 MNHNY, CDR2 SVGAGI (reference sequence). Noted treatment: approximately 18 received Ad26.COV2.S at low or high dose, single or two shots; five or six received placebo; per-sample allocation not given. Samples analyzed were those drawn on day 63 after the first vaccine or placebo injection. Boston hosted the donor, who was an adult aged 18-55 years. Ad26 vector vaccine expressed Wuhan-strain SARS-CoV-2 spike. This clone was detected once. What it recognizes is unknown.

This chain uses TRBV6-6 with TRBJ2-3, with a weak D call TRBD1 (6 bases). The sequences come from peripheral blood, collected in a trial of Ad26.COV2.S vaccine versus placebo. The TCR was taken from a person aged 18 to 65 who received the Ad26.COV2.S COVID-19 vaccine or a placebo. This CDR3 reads CASSYRASTDTQYF. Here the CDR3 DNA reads TGTGCCAGCAGCTACAGGGCATCCACAGATACGCAGTATTTT.